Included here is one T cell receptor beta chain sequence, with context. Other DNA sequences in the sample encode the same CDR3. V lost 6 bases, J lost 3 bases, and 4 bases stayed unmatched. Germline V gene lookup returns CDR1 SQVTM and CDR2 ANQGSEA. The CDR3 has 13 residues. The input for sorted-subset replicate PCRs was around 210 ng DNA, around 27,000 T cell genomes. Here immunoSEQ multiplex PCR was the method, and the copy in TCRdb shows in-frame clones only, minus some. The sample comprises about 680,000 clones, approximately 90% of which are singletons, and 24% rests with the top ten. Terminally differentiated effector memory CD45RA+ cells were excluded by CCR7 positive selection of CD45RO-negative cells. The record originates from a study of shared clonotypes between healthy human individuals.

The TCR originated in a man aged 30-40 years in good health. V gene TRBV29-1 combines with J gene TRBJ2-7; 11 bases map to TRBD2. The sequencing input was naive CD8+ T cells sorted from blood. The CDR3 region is CSVRLAGYYEQYF. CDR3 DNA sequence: TGCAGCGTCCGACTAGCGGGATACTACGAGCAGTACTTC.